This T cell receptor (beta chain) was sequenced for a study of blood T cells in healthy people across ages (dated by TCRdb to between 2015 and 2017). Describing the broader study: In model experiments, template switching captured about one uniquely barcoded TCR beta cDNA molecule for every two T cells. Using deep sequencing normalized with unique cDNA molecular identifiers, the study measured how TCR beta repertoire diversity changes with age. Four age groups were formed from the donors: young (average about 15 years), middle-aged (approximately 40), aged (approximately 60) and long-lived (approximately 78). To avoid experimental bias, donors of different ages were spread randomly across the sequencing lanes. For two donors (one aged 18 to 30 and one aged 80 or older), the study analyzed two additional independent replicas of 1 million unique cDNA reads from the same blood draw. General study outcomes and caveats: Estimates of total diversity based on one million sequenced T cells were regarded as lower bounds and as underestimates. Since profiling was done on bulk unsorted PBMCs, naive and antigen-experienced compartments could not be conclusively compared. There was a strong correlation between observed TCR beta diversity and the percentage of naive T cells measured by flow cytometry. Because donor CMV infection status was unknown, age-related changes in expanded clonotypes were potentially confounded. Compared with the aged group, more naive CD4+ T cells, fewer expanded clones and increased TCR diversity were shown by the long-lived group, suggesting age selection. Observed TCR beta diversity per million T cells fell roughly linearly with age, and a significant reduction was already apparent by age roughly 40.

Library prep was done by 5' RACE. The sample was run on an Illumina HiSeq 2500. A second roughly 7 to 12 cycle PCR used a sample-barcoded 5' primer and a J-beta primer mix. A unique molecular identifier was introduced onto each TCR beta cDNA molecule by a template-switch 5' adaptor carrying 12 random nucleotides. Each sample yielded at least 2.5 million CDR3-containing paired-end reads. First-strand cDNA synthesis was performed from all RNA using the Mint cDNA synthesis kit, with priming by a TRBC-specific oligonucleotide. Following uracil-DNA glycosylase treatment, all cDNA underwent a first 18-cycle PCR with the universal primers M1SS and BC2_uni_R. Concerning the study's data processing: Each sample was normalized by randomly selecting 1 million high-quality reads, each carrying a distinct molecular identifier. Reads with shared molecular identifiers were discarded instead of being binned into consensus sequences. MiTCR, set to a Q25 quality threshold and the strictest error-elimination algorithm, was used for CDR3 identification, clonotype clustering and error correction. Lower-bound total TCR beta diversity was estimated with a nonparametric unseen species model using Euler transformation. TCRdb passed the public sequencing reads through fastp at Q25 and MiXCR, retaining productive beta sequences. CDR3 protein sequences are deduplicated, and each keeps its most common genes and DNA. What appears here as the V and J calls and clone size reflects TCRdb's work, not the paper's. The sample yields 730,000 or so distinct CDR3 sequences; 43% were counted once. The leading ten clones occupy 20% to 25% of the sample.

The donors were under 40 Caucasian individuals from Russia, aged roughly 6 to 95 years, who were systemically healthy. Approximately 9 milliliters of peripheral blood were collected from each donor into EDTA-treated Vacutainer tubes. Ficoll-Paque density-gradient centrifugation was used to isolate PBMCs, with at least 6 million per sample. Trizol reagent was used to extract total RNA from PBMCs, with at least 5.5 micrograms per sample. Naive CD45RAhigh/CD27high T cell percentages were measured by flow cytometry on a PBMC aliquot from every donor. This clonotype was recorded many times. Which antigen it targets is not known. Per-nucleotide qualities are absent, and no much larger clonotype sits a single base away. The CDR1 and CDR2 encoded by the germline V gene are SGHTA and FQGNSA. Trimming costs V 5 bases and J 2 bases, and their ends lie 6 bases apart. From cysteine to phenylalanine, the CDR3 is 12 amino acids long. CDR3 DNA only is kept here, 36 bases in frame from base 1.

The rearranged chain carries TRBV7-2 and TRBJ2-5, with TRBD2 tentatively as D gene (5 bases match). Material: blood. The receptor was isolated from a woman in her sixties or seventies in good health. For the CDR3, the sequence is CASSGGQETQYF. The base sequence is TGTGCCAGCAGCGGAGGTCAAGAGACCCAGTACTTC. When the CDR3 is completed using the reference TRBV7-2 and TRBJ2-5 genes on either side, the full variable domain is GAGVSQSPSNKVTEKGKDVELRCDPISGHTALYWYRQSLGQGLEFLIYFQGNSAPDKSGLPSDRFSAERTGGSVSTLTIQRTQQEDSAVYLCASSGGQETQYFGPGTRLLVL.